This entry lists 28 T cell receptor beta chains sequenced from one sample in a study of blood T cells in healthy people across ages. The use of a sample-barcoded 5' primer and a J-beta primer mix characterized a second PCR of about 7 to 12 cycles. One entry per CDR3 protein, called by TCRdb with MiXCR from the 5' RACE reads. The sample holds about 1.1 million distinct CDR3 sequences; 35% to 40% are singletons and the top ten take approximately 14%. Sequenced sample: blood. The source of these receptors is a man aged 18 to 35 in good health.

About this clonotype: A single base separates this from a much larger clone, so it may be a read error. The CDR3 loop is CATSSRRGSNQPQHF. CDR3 coding DNA: TGTGCCACCAGTTCCCGGAGAGGAAGCAATCAGCCCCAGCATTTT. This chain joins TRBV24-1 and TRBJ1-5; D is unclear. The V end was cut by 6 bases, the J end by 1 base, with 12 bases between. This CDR3 comprises 15 residues. Germline V gene lookup returns CDR1 KGHDR and CDR2 SFDVKD.

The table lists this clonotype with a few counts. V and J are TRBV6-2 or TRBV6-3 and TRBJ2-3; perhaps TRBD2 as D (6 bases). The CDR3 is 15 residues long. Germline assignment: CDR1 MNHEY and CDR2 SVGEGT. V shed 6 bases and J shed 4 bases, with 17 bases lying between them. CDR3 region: CASRRTIVAADTQYF. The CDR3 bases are TGTGCCAGCAGGCGGACTATCGTAGCGGCAGATACGCAGTATTTT.

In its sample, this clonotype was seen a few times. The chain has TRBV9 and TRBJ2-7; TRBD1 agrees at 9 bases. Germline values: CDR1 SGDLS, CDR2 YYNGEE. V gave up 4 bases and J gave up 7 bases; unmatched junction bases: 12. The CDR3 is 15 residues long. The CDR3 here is CASSPQGAAYNEQYF. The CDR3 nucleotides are TGTGCCAGCAGCCCACAGGGGGCGGCTTACAATGAGCAGTACTTC.

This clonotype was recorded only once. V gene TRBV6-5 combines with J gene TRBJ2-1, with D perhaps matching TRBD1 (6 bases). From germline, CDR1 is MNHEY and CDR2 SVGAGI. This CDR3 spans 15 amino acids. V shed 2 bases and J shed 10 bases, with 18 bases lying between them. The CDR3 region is CASSYSGGQLYEQFF. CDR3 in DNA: TGTGCCAGCAGTTACAGTGGTGGACAGCTCTACGAGCAGTTCTTC.

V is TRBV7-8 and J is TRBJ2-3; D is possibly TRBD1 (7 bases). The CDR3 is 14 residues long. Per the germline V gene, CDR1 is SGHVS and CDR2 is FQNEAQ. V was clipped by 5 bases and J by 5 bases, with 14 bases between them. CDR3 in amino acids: CASSPPGGRDTQYF. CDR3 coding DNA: TGTGCCAGCAGCCCCCCAGGGGGGCGAGATACGCAGTATTTT.

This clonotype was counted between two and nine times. The CDR3 region is CALTGGEKLFF. For the CDR3, the DNA is TGTGCCCTAACGGGCGGTGAAAAACTGTTTTTT. The chain uses TRBV7-9 and TRBJ1-4, with D unresolved. Per germline, CDR1 SEHNR and CDR2 FQNEAQ (reference sequence). V was shortened by 11 bases and J by 7 bases, with 11 bases between the two germline ends. The CDR3 has 11 amino acids. Full variable domain (missing parts from reference TRBV7-9 and TRBJ1-4): DTGVSQNPRHKITKRGQNVTFRCDPISEHNRLYWYRQTLGQGPEFLTYFQNEAQLEKSRLLSDRFSAERPKGSFSTLEIQRTEQGDSAMYLCALTGGEKLFFGSGTQLSVL.

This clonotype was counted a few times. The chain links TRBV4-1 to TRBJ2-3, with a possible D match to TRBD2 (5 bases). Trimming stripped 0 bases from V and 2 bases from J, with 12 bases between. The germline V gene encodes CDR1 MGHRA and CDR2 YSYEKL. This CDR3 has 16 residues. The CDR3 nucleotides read TGCGCCAGCAGCCAAGATCGGGGAACCTACACAGATACGCAGTATTTT. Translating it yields CASSQDRGTYTDTQYF.

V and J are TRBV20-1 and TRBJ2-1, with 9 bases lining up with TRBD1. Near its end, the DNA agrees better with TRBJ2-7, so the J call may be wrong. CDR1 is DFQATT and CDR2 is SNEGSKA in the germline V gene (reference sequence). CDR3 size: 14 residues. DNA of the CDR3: TGCAGTGCTCAAAGTGGGACAGGGAGCAATGAGCAGTACTTC. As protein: CSAQSGTGSNEQYF.

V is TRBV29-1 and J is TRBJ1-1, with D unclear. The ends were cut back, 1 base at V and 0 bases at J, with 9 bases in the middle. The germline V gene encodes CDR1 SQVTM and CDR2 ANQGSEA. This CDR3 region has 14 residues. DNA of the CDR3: TGCAGCGTTGAAGGGCTGGTTGTGAACACTGAAGCTTTCTTT. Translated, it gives CSVEGLVVNTEAFF.

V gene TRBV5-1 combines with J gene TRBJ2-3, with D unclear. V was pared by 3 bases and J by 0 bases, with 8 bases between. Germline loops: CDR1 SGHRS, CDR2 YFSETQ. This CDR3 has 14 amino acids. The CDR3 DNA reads TGCGCCAGCAGCTGGAGAGACAGCACAGATACGCAGTATTTT. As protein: CASSWRDSTDTQYF.

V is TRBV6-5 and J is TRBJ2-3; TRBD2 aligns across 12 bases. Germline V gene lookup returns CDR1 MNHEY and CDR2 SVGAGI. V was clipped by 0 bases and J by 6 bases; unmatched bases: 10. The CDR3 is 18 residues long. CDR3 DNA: TGTGCCAGCAGTTACTCGTCCCGGACTAGCGGGGATTGGGATACGCAGTATTTT. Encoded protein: CASSYSSRTSGDWDTQYF.

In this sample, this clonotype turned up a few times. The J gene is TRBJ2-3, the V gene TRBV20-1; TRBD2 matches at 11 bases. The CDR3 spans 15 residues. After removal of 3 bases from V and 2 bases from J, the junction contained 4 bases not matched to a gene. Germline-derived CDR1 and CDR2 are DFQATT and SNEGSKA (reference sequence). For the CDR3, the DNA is TGCAGTGCTAGCGGACTAGCGGGCGCCACAGATACGCAGTATTTT. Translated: CSASGLAGATDTQYF.

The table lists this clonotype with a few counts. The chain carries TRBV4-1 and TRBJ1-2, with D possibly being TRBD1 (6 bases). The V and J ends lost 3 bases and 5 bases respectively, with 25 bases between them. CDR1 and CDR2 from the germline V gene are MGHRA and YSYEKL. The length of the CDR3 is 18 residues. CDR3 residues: CASSQVQTSRGVPYGYTF. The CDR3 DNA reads TGCGCCAGCAGCCAGGTTCAGACATCCAGGGGAGTCCCATATGGCTACACCTTC.

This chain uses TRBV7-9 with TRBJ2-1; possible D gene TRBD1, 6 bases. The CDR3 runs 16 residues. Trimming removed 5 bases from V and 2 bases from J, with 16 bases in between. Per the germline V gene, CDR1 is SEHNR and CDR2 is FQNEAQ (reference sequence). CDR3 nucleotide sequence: TGTGCCAGCAGCCCCTCGACAGGCTCGGCCTACAATGAGCAGTTCTTC. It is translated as CASSPSTGSAYNEQFF.

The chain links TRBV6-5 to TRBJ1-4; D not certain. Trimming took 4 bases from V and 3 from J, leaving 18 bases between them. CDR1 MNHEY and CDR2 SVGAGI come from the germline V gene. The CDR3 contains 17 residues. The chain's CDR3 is CASSSRPQDPANEKLFF. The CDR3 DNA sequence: TGTGCCAGCAGTTCCCGCCCGCAAGATCCGGCTAATGAAAAACTGTTTTTT.

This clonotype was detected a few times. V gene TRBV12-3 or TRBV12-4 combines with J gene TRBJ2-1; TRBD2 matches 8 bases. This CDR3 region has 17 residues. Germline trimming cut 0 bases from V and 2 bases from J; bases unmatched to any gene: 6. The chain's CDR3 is CASSLASGGAAYNEQFF. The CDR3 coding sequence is TGTGCCAGCAGTTTAGCGTCGGGGGGGGCCGCCTACAATGAGCAGTTCTTC.

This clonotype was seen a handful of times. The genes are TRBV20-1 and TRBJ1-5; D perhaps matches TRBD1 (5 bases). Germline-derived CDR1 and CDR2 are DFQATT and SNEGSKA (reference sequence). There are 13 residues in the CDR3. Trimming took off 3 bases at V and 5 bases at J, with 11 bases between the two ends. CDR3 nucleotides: TGCAGTGCTAGCGCGGACACCTATCAGCCCCAGCATTTT. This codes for CSASADTYQPQHF.

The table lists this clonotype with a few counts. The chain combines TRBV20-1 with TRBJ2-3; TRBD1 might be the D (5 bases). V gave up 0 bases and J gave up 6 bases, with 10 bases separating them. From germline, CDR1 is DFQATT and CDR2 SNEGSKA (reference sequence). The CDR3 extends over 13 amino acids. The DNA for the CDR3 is TGCAGTGCTAGAGACAGGGTCTCGGATACGCAGTATTTT. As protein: CSARDRVSDTQYF.

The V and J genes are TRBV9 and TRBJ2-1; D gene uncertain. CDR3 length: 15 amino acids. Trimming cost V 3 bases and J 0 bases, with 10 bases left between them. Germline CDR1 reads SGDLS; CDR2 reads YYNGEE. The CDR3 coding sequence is TGTGCCAGCAGCGCTTACATCGGCTCCTACAATGAGCAGTTCTTC. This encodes CASSAYIGSYNEQFF. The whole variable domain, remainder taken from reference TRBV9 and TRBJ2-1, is DSGVTQTPKHLITATGQRVTLRCSPRSGDLSVYWYQQSLDQGLQFLIQYYNGEERAKGNILERFSAQQFPDLHSELNLSSLELGDSALYFCASSAYIGSYNEQFFGPGTRLTVL.

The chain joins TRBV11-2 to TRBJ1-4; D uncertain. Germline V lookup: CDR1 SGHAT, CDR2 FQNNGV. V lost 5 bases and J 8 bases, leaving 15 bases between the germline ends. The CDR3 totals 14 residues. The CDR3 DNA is TGTGCCAGCAGCCCCGGGTCCTTGAAGGAAAAACTGTTTTTT. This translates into CASSPGSLKEKLFF.

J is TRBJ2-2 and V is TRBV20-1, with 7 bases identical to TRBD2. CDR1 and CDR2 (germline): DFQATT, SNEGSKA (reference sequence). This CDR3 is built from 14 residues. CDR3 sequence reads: CSAYYGGSTGELFF. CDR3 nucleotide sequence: TGCAGCGCCTATTACGGGGGGAGCACCGGGGAGCTGTTTTTT.

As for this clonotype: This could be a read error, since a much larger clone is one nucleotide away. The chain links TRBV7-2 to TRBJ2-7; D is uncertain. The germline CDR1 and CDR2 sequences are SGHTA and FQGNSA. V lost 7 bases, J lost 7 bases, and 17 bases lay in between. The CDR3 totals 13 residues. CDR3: CASTLSITNEQYF. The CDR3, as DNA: TGTGCCAGCACCCTTAGCATAACGAATGAGCAGTACTTC. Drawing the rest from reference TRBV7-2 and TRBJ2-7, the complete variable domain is GAGVSQSPSNKVTEKGKDVELRCDPISGHTALYWYRQSLGQGLEFLIYFQGNSAPDKSGLPSDRFSAERTGGSVSTLTIQRTQQEDSAVYLCASTLSITNEQYFGPGTRLTVT.

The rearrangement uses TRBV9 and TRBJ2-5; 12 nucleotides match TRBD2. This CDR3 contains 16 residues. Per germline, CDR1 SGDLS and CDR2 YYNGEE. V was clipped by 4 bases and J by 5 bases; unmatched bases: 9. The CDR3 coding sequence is TGTGCCAGCAGCCGTGAACTAGCGGGAGGAGGTGAGACCCAGTACTTC. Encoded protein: CASSRELAGGGETQYF.

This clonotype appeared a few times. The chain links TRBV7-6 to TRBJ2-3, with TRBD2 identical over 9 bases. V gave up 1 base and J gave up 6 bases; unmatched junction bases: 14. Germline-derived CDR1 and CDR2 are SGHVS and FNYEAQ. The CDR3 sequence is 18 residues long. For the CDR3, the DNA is TGTGCCAGCAGCTTAGGCCCAGTTACTAGCGGGCGGGTGGATACGCAGTATTTT. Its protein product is CASSLGPVTSGRVDTQYF.

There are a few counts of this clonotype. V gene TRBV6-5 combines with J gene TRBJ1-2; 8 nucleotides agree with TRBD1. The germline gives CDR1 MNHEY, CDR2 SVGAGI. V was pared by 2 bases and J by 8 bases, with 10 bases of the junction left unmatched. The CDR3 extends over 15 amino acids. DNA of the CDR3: TGTGCCAGCAGTTACCGAGCGGACAGGGCCGTCGGCTACACCTTC. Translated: CASSYRADRAVGYTF.

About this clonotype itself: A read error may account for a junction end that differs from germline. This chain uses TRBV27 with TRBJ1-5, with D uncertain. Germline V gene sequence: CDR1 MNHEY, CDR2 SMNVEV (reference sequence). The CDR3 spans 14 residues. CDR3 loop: CASSSLNSNRPQHF. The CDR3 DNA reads TGTGCCAGCAGTTCCTTAAATAGCAATCGGCCCCAGCATTTT.

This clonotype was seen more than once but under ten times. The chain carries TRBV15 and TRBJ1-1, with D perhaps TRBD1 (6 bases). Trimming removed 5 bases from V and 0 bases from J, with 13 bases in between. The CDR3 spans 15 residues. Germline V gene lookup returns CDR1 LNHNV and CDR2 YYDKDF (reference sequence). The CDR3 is CATSSLDSMNTEAFF. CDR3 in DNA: TGTGCCACCAGCTCCCTGGACAGCATGAACACTGAAGCTTTCTTT.

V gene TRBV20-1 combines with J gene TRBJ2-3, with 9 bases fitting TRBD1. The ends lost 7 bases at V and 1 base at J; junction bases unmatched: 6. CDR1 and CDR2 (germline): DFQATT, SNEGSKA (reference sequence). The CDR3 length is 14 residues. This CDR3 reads CSVTRDRGTDTQYF. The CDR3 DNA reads TGCAGTGTGACCCGGGACAGGGGCACAGATACGCAGTATTTT.